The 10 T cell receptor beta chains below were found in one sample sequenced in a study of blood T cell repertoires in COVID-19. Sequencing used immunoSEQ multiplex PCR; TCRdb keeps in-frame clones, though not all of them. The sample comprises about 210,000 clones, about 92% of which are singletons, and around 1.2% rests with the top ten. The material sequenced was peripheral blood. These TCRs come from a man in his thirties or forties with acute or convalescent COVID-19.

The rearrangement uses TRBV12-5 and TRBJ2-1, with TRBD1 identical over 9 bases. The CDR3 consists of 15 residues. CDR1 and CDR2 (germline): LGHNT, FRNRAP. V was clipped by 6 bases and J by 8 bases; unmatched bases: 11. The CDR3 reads CASGKGLGQGHEQFF. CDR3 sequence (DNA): TGTGCTAGTGGAAAAGGGTTGGGACAGGGTCATGAGCAGTTCTTC.

This CDR3 is CASSTYQGVNTEAFF. The CDR3 DNA sequence: TGCGCCAGCAGCACCTACCAGGGGGTGAACACTGAAGCTTTCTTT. The chain employs TRBV5-1 and TRBJ1-1; 7 bases match TRBD1. Germline V gene data show CDR1 as SGHRS and CDR2 as YFSETQ. The CDR3 has 15 residues. Trimming at V came to 4 bases and at J to 0 bases, leaving 6 bases not matched to a gene.

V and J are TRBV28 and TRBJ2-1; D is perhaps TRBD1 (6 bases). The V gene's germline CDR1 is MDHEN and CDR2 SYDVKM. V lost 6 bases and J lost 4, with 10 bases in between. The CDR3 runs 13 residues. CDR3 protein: CASRQGTYNEQFF. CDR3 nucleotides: TGTGCCAGCAGGCAGGGGACGTACAATGAGCAGTTCTTC.

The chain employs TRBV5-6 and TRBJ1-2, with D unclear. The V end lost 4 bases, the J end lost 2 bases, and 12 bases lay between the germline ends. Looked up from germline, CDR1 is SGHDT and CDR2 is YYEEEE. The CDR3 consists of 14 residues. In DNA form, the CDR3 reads TGTGCCAGCAGCCTAGACGTTTCGAACTATGGCTACACCTTC. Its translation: CASSLDVSNYGYTF.

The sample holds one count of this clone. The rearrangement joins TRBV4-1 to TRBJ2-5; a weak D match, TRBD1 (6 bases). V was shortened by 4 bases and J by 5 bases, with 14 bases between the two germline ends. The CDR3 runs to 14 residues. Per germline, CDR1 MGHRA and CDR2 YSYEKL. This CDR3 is CASSPFGGGETQYF. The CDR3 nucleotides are TGCGCCAGCAGCCCCTTCGGTGGGGGCGAGACCCAGTACTTC.

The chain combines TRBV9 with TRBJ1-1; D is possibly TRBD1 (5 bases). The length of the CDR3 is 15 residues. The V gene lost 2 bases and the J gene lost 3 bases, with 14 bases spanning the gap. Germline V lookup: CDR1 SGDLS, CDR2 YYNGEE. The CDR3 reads CASSVQGSRDTEAFF. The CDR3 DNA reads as TGTGCCAGCAGCGTTCAGGGAAGTAGGGACACTGAAGCTTTCTTT.

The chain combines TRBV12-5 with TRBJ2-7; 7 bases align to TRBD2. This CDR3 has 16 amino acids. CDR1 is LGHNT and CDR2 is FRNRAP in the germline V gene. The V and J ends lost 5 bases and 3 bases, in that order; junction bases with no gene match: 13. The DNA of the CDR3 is TGTGCTAGTGGTCAAATGAGGGCTAGCGGTTACTACGAGCAGTACTTC. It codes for CASGQMRASGYYEQYF.

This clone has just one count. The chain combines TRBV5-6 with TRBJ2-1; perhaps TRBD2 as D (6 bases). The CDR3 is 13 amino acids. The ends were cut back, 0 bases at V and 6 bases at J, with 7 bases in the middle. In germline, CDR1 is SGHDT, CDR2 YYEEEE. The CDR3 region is CASSLGLVNEQFF. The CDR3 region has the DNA TGTGCCAGCAGCTTGGGACTAGTCAATGAGCAGTTCTTC.

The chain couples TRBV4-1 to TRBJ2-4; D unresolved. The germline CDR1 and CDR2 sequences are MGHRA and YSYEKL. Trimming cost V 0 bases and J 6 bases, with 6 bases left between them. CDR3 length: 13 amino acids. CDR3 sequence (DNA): TGCGCCAGCAGCCAAGACGCGCGAAACATTCAGTACTTC. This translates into CASSQDARNIQYF.

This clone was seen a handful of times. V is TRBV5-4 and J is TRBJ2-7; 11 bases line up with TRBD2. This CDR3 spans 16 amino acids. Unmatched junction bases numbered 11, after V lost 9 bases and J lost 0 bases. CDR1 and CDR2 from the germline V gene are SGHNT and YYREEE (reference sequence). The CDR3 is CATRPSGRSLSYEQYF. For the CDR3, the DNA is TGTGCCACCAGACCTAGCGGGAGGTCCCTCTCCTACGAGCAGTACTTC.